Presented here are 23 T cell receptor beta chains from one specimen sequenced in a study of T cell responses to AZD1222 COVID-19 vaccine. The repertoire was sequenced with immunoSEQ multiplex PCR; TCRdb's copy has only in-frame clones and lacks some. The sample has around 140,000 clones, roughly 90% seen once. This specimen was peripheral blood, taken on day 0 of AZD1222 vaccination. Receptors were obtained from an adult in good health.

This rearrangement joins TRBV5-1 to TRBJ2-3, with 7 bases matching TRBD1. Trimming removed 0 bases from V and 5 bases from J; junction bases left unmatched: 3. CDR1 SGHRS and CDR2 YFSETQ come from the germline V gene. This CDR3 is 14 amino acids long. CDR3 residues: CASSLVGGKDTQYF. The CDR3 nucleotides read TGCGCCAGCAGCTTGGTAGGGGGCAAAGATACGCAGTATTTT.

The V gene is TRBV28, the J gene TRBJ1-6; unclear D gene. Deletions cut 5 bases from V and 14 bases from J, with 28 bases between. Germline values: CDR1 MDHEN, CDR2 SYDVKM. The CDR3 is 17 amino acids. CDR3 protein: CASSPRMGNPHELALHF. For the CDR3, the DNA is TGTGCCAGCAGTCCCCGCATGGGTAACCCTCACGAGTTAGCCCTCCACTTT.

The chain has TRBV5-8 and TRBJ1-1; possibly TRBD1 for D (6 bases). Germline V gene data show CDR1 as SGHTS and CDR2 as YDEGEE. The CDR3 contains 17 residues. V dropped 4 bases and J dropped 1 base, with 20 bases sitting between them. The chain's CDR3 is CASSTLRWGARNTEAFF. DNA of the CDR3: TGTGCCAGCAGCACCTTGCGTTGGGGGGCCCGGAACACTGAAGCTTTCTTT. Combining the CDR3 with reference TRBV5-8 and TRBJ1-1 gives the whole variable domain EAGVTQSPTHLIKTRGQQATLRCSPISGHTSVYWYQQALGLGLQFLLWYDEGEERNRGNFPPRFSGRQFPNYSSELNVNALELEDSALYLCASSTLRWGARNTEAFFGQGTRLTVV.

The rearrangement joins TRBV6-6 to TRBJ1-2; perhaps TRBD1 as D (6 bases). CDR1 and CDR2 from the germline V gene are MNHNY and SVGAGI (reference sequence). The CDR3 is made up of 12 amino acids. V shed 5 bases and J shed 8 bases, with 12 bases lying between them. The DNA for the CDR3 is TGTGCCAGCAGTCGACAGGTATACGGCTACACCTTC. It is translated as CASSRQVYGYTF.

The rearrangement uses TRBV9 and TRBJ2-5; 12 positions match TRBD2. The V gene's germline CDR1 is SGDLS and CDR2 YYNGEE. V shed 3 bases, J shed 5 bases, and the junction held 8 bases outside the gene matches. This CDR3 is built from 16 residues. The CDR3: CASSEKLAGGGETQYF. In DNA form, the CDR3 reads TGTGCCAGCAGCGAAAAACTAGCGGGAGGTGGGGAGACCCAGTACTTC.

The V and J genes are TRBV6-5 and TRBJ1-2; the match to TRBD1 covers 8 bases. The CDR3 totals 15 residues. V lost 5 bases to trimming and J lost 8 bases; unmatched junction nucleotides: 13. Germline V gene data show CDR1 as MNHEY and CDR2 as SVGAGI. CDR3 amino acids: CASSPTDRGDRGYTF. CDR3 nucleotides: TGTGCCAGCAGTCCGACAGACAGGGGTGATCGGGGCTACACCTTC.

This clone was counted a few times. V is TRBV15 and J is TRBJ2-7; unclear D gene. This CDR3 region has 15 residues. Looked up from germline, CDR1 is LNHNV and CDR2 is YYDKDF (reference sequence). Deletions cut 0 bases from V and 7 bases from J, with 16 bases between. CDR3 sequence: CATSRDPVAGWEQYF. The CDR3 DNA follows: TGTGCCACCAGCAGAGACCCGGTAGCCGGGTGGGAGCAGTACTTC.

The chain has TRBV2 and TRBJ2-3, with D unclear. The CDR3 length is 11 residues. Germline V lookup: CDR1 SNHLY, CDR2 FYNNEI. V shed 4 bases and J shed 2 bases, with 1 base lying between them. CDR3 nucleotide sequence: TGTGCCAGCAGTGCCACAGATACGCAGTATTTT. Protein: CASSATDTQYF.

CDR3 protein: CSVNGGTDTQYF. In DNA, the CDR3 is TGCAGCGTTAACGGGGGCACAGATACGCAGTATTTT. This chain uses TRBV29-1 with TRBJ2-3, with TRBD2 as a possible D gene (5 bases). V gave up 5 bases and J gave up 1 base, with 7 bases separating them. The CDR3 has 12 amino acids. The germline gives CDR1 SQVTM, CDR2 ANQGSEA.

In DNA form, the CDR3 reads TGTGCCAGCAGCTTTGACAGCGCTTCCTACGAGCAGTACTTC. Translated: CASSFDSASYEQYF. The chain combines TRBV11-1 with TRBJ2-7, with TRBD1 as a possible D gene (5 bases). Trimming removed 3 bases at V and 1 base at J, with 10 bases between. The V gene's germline CDR1 is SGHAT and CDR2 FQDESV (reference sequence). The length of the CDR3 is 14 residues.

CDR3 nucleotides: TGTGCCAGCAGTCATAAGGGAGGGGGAACAGGGGCCAGCTCCTACGAGCAGTACTTC. Translated, it gives CASSHKGGGTGASSYEQYF. The rearrangement links TRBV7-2 to TRBJ2-7; D is possibly TRBD1 or TRBD2 (7 bases each). There are 19 residues in the CDR3. Germline CDR1 SGHTA, CDR2 FQGNSA. V lost 6 bases and J lost 0, with 27 bases in between.

CDR3 loop: CASSQAGGAFF. CDR3 DNA: TGCGCCAGCAGCCAAGCCGGGGGAGCTTTCTTT. This chain connects TRBV4-1 to TRBJ1-1, with a weak D call TRBD1 (5 bases). Germline V gene sequence: CDR1 MGHRA, CDR2 YSYEKL. Between the trimmed V and J ends, which lost 1 base and 10 bases, there was a span of 7 bases. This CDR3 contains 11 residues.

The V gene is TRBV18, the J gene TRBJ1-1, with 8 bases aligning to TRBD1. The germline V gene encodes CDR1 KGHSH and CDR2 LQKENI. The V and J ends lost 2 bases and 1 base, in that order; junction bases with no gene match: 12. This CDR3 comprises 18 residues. The CDR3 region is CASSPMPNRGMGNTEAFF. CDR3 DNA sequence: TGTGCCAGCTCACCAATGCCGAACAGGGGGATGGGGAACACTGAAGCTTTCTTT. Full variable domain (rest looked up from reference TRBV18 and TRBJ1-1): NAGVMQNPRHLVRRRGQEARLRCSPMKGHSHVYWYRQLPEEGLKFMVYLQKENIIDESGMPKERFSAEFPKEGPSILRIQQVVRGDSAAYFCASSPMPNRGMGNTEAFFGQGTRLTVV.

The gene calls are TRBV27 and TRBJ1-2, with TRBD1 matching 10 bases. The germline gives CDR1 MNHEY, CDR2 SMNVEV (reference sequence). CDR3 length equals 15 residues. V was clipped by 6 bases and J by 3 bases; unmatched bases: 7. This CDR3 is CASRTRDRGDYGYTF. As DNA, the CDR3 is TGTGCCAGCAGAACTCGGGACAGGGGCGACTATGGCTACACCTTC.

The V call is TRBV3-1 (or the pseudogene TRBV3-2), the J call TRBJ1-1; D gene uncertain. Between the trimmed V and J ends, which lost 4 bases and 1 base, there was a span of 10 bases. Germline V gene sequence: CDR1 LGHDT, CDR2 YNNKEL (reference sequence). The CDR3 is 14 amino acids. The chain's CDR3 is CASSLSTGNTEAFF. The CDR3 nucleotides are TGTGCCAGCAGCCTAAGTACGGGGAACACTGAAGCTTTCTTT.

The rearrangement links TRBV3-1 (or the pseudogene TRBV3-2) to TRBJ2-7; the match to TRBD1 covers 9 bases. The junction had 6 bases not matched to a gene; V was cut back by 2 bases and J by 1 base. There are 16 residues in the CDR3. CDR1 and CDR2 from the germline V gene are LGHDT and YNNKEL (reference sequence). The chain's CDR3 is CASSQTPDRGSYEQYF. As DNA, the CDR3 is TGTGCCAGCAGCCAAACACCGGACAGGGGATCCTACGAGCAGTACTTC.

CDR3 region: CASTTGADNEKLFF. CDR3 nucleotides: TGTGCCAGTACGACAGGGGCCGATAATGAAAAACTGTTTTTT. The genes are TRBV19 and TRBJ1-4, with 8 bases that match TRBD1. Germline V gene sequence: CDR1 LNHDA, CDR2 SQIVND (reference sequence). CDR3 length: 14 amino acids. Losses at the gene ends were 7 bases for V and 4 bases for J; bases not matched to a gene: 5.

J is TRBJ2-5 and V is TRBV2; 7 bases are a match to TRBD2. The germline V gene encodes CDR1 SNHLY and CDR2 FYNNEI. The CDR3 has 13 amino acids. The ends lost 4 bases at V and 4 bases at J; junction bases unmatched: 3. CDR3 bases: TGTGCCAGCAGTGCCGGACTAGGAGAGACCCAGTACTTC. Encoded protein: CASSAGLGETQYF.

The genes are TRBV6-2 or TRBV6-3 and TRBJ1-2, with TRBD1 matching over 7 bases. Germline CDR1 MNHEY, CDR2 SVGEGT. The CDR3 loop spans 14 amino acids. V gave up 1 base and J gave up 1 base; unmatched junction bases: 0. CDR3 nucleotides: TGTGCCAGCAGTTACTGGGACAGTAACTATGGCTACACCTTC. Translated, it gives CASSYWDSNYGYTF.

The chain combines TRBV18 with TRBJ2-1, with 7 positions matching TRBD1. This CDR3 spans 13 amino acids. From germline, CDR1 is KGHSH and CDR2 LQKENI. The junction had 3 bases not matched to a gene; V was cut back by 6 bases and J by 4 bases. Here the CDR3 reads CASSGQEYNEQFF. CDR3 DNA: TGTGCCAGCTCCGGACAGGAGTACAATGAGCAGTTCTTC.

J is TRBJ2-2 and V is TRBV19; D remains unclear. V was trimmed by 2 bases and J by 4 bases, leaving 11 bases between them. The germline CDR1 and CDR2 sequences are LNHDA and SQIVND (reference sequence). The CDR3 extends over 15 amino acids. CDR3 in amino acids: CASSISTYSTGELFF. In nucleotides, the CDR3 is TGTGCCAGTAGTATATCGACTTACTCCACCGGGGAGCTGTTTTTT.

The V call is TRBV24-1, the J call TRBJ1-1; D ambiguous. Germline-derived CDR1 and CDR2 are KGHDR and SFDVKD. Trimming took 3 bases from V and 8 from J, leaving 6 bases between them. The CDR3 consists of 11 residues. The CDR3 here is CATSDRREAFF. In DNA form, the CDR3 reads TGTGCCACCAGTGATCGGAGGGAAGCTTTCTTT.

This sequence joins TRBV6-6 and TRBJ1-2, with TRBD1 matching over 7 bases. Germline values: CDR1 MNHNY, CDR2 SVGAGI (reference sequence). The ends lost 7 bases at V and 5 bases at J; junction bases unmatched: 16. The length of the CDR3 is 16 residues. The CDR3 sequence is CASTSVLTGEGYGYTF. CDR3 in DNA: TGTGCCAGCACCTCAGTCTTAACAGGGGAGGGGTATGGCTACACCTTC.